This T cell receptor beta chain was recovered during a study of blood T cell repertoires in COVID-19. CDR3 length: 15 amino acids. The V and J ends lost 7 bases and 3 bases, in that order; junction bases with no gene match: 9. Germline V gene sequence: CDR1 MNHEY, CDR2 SVGAGI. The method was immunoSEQ multiplex PCR; TCRdb's version includes in-frame clones alone and lacks a portion of them. The repertoire has about 200,000 clones, over 85% of them found once; the top ten carry approximately 4.3%. The TCR sequence derives from a woman between 25 and 40 years old with acute COVID-19. Sample: PBMCs or T cells enriched from blood (not recorded which). The V gene is TRBV6-5, the J gene TRBJ1-5, with 7 bases fitting TRBD1. The CDR3 here is CASKGAGQPNQPQHF. The CDR3 coding sequence is TGTGCCAGCAAGGGGGCAGGGCAGCCCAATCAGCCCCAGCATTTT.